The source of this T cell receptor (beta chain) is a study of blood T cell repertoires in COVID-19. The overall study: Acute-phase and convalescent COVID-19 samples originated in the United States, Italy and Spain. Sources were T cells, B-cell-depleted T cells, or PBMCs; the material itself was cDNA or gDNA.

In the study's own analysis: Amplifying reference gene primers gave estimates of nucleated cell counts. Assay: immunoSEQ multiplex PCR; the TCRdb copy retains only in-frame clones and omits some. V, J and clone size were drawn from that table, and D and trimming were deduced from the DNA. The table shows about 96,000 clones, with approximately 84% occurring only once. The germline V gene encodes CDR1 SGHVS and CDR2 FQNEAQ. The CDR3 loop spans 15 amino acids. Trimming cost V 0 bases and J 11 bases; bases outside gene matches: 9. The source is a woman aged 55 to 70 with acute or convalescent COVID-19. The chain couples TRBV7-8 to TRBJ1-1; 10 nucleotides agree with TRBD1. Sequenced sample: peripheral blood. The CDR3 sequence is CASSLARTGGFGAFF. The CDR3 DNA is TGTGCCAGCAGCTTAGCTAGGACAGGGGGGTTTGGTGCTTTCTTT.